The sequence of this T cell receptor beta chain was determined in a study of blood T cells in healthy people across ages. V gave up 6 bases and J gave up 5 bases, with 21 bases separating them. The germline V gene encodes CDR1 MNHEY and CDR2 SMNVEV (reference sequence). The CDR3 covers 16 residues. Whole-study findings and limits: Observed TCR beta diversity per million T cells went down as age went up. This fall followed a roughly linear course with age. The CMV status of each donor remained undetermined, and this could have confounded shifts in expanded clonotypes.

A second roughly 6 to 12 cycle PCR used barcoded and J-beta primers. TCRdb recomputed calls from the 5' RACE reads with MiXCR, one row per CDR3 protein. The data hold some 920,000 distinct CDR3 sequences, with 45% to 60% observed a single time. The donors, healthy Caucasians from Russia, were aged roughly 6 to 90. Notes on this clonotype: The target antigen is unknown.

Sample: blood. The origin of this receptor is a woman in her sixties or seventies in good health. The J gene is TRBJ2-3, the V gene TRBV27; possibly TRBD2 for D (5 bases). CDR3 sequence: CASSPNYGLYVDTQYF. The CDR3 DNA reads as TGTGCCAGCAGCCCAAATTATGGACTCTATGTAGATACGCAGTATTTT.